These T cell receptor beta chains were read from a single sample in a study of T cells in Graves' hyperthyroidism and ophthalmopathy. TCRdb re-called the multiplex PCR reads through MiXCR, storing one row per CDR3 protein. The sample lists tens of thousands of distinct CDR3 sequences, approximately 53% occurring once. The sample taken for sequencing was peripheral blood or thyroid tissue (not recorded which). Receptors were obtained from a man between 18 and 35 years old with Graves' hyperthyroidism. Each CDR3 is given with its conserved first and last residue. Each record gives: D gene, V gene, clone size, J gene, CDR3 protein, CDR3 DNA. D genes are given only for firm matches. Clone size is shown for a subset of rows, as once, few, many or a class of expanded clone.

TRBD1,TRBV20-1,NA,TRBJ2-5,CSAPDRSQETQYF,TGCAGTGCTCCGGACAGGTCCCAAGAGACCCAGTACTTC
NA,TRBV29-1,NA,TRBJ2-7,CSVEQGNSYEQYF,TGCAGCGTTGAACAGGGTAACTCCTACGAGCAGTACTTC
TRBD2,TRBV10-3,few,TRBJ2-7,CAISVPSGSSYEQYF,TGTGCCATCAGTGTCCCTAGCGGGAGCTCCTACGAGCAGTACTTC
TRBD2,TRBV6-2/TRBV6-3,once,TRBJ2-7,CASRPGLAGGYEQYF,TGTGCCAGCAGACCGGGACTAGCGGGAGGCTACGAGCAGTACTTC
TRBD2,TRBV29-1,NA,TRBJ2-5,CSVRPGTRTQETQYF,TGCAGCGTGAGGCCCGGGACTAGAACACAAGAGACCCAGTACTTC
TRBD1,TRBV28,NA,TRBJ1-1,CASSFGFGQGRWVAEAFF,TGTGCCAGCAGTTTCGGGTTTGGACAGGGGAGGTGGGTCGCTGAAGCTTTCTTT
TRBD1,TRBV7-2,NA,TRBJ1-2,CASSHYGTGGLANYGYTF,TGTGCCAGCAGCCACTACGGGACAGGGGGGCTTGCTAACTATGGCTACACCTTC
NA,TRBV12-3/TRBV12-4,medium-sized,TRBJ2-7,CASSFDGRGFQYF,TGTGCCAGCAGTTTCGACGGCAGGGGATTCCAGTACTTC
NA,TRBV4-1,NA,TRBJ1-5,CASSRPTGSLRFNQPQHF,TGCGCCAGCAGCCGACCCACAGGCAGCCTGAGATTCAATCAGCCCCAGCATTTT
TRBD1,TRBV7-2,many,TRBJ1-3,CASMRQGASSGNTIYF,TGTGCCAGCATGCGACAGGGGGCATCCTCTGGAAACACCATATATTTT
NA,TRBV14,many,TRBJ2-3,CASSQEPCLERPMGTDTQYF,TGTGCCAGCAGCCAAGAGCCATGTTTAGAGCGGCCGATGGGCACAGATACGCAGTATTTT
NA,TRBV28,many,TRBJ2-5,CATRRDKRYYF,TGTGCCACCCGCCGGGACAAAAGATATTACTTC
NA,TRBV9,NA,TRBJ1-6,CASSVGPTAVDSPLHF,TGTGCCAGCAGCGTAGGACCGACAGCGGTGGATTCACCCCTCCACTTT
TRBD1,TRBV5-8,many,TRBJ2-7,CASSTRRTGPSSYEQYF,TGTGCCAGCAGCACCCGACGGACAGGGCCGAGCTCCTACGAGCAGTACTTC
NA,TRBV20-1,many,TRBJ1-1,CSARVQGFRTNTEAFF,TGCAGTGCTAGAGTACAGGGTTTTCGGACGAACACTGAAGCTTTCTTT
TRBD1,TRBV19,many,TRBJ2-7,CASSTRGQGALYEQYF,TGTGCCAGTAGTACCCGGGGACAGGGGGCGTTGTACGAGCAGTACTTC
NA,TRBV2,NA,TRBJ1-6,CASSDGPSPLHF,TGTGCCAGCAGTGATGGGCCTTCACCCCTCCACTTT
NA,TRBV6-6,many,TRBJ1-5,CASSYLFLTESNQPQHF,TGTGCCAGCAGTTACTTATTTCTTACGGAAAGCAATCAGCCCCAGCATTTT
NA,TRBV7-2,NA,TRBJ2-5,CASSYGLARQETQYF,TGTGCCAGCAGTTACGGGCTAGCGCGACAAGAGACCCAGTACTTC
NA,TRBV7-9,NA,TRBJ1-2,CASSLAHPGDGYTF,TGTGCCAGCAGCTTAGCCCATCCAGGGGATGGCTACACCTTC
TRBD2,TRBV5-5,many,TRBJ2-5,CASSLGLAGAGGTETQYF,TGTGCCAGCAGCTTGGGGCTAGCGGGAGCAGGAGGGACAGAGACCCAGTACTTC
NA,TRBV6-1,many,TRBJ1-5,CATEVVSNQPQHF,TGTGCCACCGAGGTGGTGAGCAATCAGCCCCAGCATTTT
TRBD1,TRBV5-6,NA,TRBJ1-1,CASSSWDRDGTEAFF,TGTGCCAGCAGCTCCTGGGACAGGGATGGCACTGAAGCTTTCTTT
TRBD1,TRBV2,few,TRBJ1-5,CASRGGTGGNQPQHF,TGTGCCAGCAGAGGAGGGACAGGGGGCAATCAGCCCCAGCATTTT
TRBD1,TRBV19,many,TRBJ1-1,CASKSQGQGNTEAFF,TGTGCCAGTAAATCGCAAGGACAGGGGAACACTGAAGCTTTCTTT
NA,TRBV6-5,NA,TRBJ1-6,CANHPDGGSPLHF,TGTGCCAACCACCCAGACGGAGGCTCACCCCTCCACTTT
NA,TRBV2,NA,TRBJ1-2,CASSAWSRGDGYTF,TGTGCCAGCAGTGCTTGGAGCAGGGGAGATGGCTACACCTTC
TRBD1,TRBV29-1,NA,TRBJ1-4,CSVGQGLGANEKLFF,TGCAGCGTGGGACAGGGGTTAGGAGCTAATGAAAAACTGTTTTTT
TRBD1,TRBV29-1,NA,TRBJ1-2,CSVEEPGQGAYGYTF,TGCAGCGTTGAAGAGCCGGGACAGGGGGCTTACGGCTACACCTTC
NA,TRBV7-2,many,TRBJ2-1,CASSLSKRSGNEQFF,TGTGCCAGCAGCTTATCTAAGCGGTCCGGGAATGAGCAGTTCTTC
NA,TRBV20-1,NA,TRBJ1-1,CSAFTPNTEAFF,TGCAGTGCCTTCACACCGAACACTGAAGCTTTCTTT
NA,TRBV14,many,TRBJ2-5,CASSQTRGHGETQYF,TGTGCCAGCAGCCAGACCAGGGGTCACGGGGAGACCCAGTACTTC
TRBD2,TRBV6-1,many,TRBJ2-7,CASSEAGAGGSYNEQYF,TGTGCCAGCAGTGAAGCGGGCGCGGGCGGGAGTTATAACGAGCAGTACTTC
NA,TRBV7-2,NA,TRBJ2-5,CASSFANLGPPEYF,TGTGCCAGCAGCTTTGCGAATCTAGGGCCCCCGGAGTACTTC
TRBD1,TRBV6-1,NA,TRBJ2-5,CASSPGTGPMVQPQYF,TGTGCCAGCAGCCCCGGGACAGGTCCGATGGTTCAGCCCCAGTACTTC
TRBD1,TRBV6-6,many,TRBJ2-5,CASSYDVPGTGDVETQYF,TGTGCCAGCAGTTACGATGTCCCCGGGACAGGAGATGTGGAGACCCAGTACTTC
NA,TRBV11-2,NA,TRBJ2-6,CASSSKSGANVLTF,TGTGCCAGCAGTTCTAAGTCTGGGGCCAACGTCCTGACTTTC
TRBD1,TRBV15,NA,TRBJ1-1,CATRWTGEAEAFF,TGTGCCACCAGATGGACAGGGGAGGCTGAAGCTTTCTTT
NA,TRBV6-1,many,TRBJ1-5,CASSERAEHWPQHF,TGTGCCAGCAGTGAACGGGCCGAGCATTGGCCCCAGCATTTT
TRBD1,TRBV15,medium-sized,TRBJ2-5,CATSRDQDREETQYF,TGTGCCACCAGCAGAGATCAGGACAGGGAAGAGACCCAGTACTTC